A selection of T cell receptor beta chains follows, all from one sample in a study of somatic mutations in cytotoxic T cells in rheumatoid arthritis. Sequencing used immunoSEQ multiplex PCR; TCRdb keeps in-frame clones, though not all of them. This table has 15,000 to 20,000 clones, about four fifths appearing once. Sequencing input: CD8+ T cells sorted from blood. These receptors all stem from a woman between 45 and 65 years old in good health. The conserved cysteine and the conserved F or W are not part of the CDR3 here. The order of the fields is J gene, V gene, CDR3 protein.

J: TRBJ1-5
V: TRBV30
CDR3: AWSVGGAEGCQPQH

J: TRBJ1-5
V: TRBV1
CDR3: TSSPSGTYSNQPQH

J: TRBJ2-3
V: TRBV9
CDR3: ASSPTTGADTQY

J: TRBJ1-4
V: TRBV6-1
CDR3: ASSEFGTGKMNEKLF

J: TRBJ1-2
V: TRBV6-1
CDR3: ASSEDPSLEGWSGYT

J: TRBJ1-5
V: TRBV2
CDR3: ARGTDSNQPQH

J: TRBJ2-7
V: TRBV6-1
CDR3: ASSGDERFGPGEQY

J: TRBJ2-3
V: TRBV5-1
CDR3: ASSLAEPRGTDTQY

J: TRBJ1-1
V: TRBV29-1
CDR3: SVVGGVDRGHTEAF

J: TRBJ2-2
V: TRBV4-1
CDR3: ASSQYTGQGTANTGELF

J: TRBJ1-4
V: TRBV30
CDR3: AWGPRRTNEKLF

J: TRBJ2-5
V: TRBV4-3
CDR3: ASSQGGKETQY

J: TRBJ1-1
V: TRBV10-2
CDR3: ASSEGETEAF

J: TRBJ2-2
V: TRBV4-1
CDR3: ASSQDWGRARTGELF

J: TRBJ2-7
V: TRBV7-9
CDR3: ASSLAGVGSYEQY

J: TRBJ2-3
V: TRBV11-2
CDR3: ASSFVGGKVPQY

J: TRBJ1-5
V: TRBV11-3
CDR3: ASSPGDSNQPQH

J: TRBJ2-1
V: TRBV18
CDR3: ASSARTVSQF

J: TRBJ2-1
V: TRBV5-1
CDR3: ASSLASGGANEQF

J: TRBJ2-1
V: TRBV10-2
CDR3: ASSESAGAYNEQF

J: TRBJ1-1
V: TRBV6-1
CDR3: ASSVELANTEAF

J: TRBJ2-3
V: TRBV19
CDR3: ASSPSTDTQY

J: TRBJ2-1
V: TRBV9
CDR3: ASSVGDGEQF

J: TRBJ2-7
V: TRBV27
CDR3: ASSARTGGSYEQY

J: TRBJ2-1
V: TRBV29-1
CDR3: SVDTGLVHNEQF

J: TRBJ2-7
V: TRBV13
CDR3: ASRRTDRREKQY

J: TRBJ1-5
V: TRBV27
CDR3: ASSFHRTGQANQPQH

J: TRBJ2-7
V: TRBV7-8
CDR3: ASSLAQKAYEQY

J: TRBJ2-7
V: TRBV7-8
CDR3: ASSTGQGELLYEQY

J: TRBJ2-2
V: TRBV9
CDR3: ASSPQPGTENTGELF

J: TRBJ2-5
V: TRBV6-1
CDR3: ASSVSGGTQETQY

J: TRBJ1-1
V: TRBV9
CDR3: ASSVALDRGRLNTEAF